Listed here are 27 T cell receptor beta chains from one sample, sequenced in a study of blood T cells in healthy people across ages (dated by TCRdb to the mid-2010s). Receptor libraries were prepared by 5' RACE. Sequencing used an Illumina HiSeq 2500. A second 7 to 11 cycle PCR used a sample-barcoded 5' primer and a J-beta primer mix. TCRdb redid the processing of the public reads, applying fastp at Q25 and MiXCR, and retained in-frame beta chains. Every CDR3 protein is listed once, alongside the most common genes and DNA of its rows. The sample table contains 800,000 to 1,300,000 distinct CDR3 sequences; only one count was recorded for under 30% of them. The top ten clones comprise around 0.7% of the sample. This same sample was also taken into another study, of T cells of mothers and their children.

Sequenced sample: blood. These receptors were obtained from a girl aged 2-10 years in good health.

The CDR3 region has the DNA TGTGCCAGCAGCGTAGGTTTCCGGGACTATGGCTACACCTTC. Encoded protein: CASSVGFRDYGYTF. The V call is TRBV9, the J call TRBJ1-2, with D hard to call. Germline V gene data show CDR1 as SGDLS and CDR2 as YYNGEE. Trimming shortened V by 0 bases and J by 3 bases, and 9 bases separated the two germline ends. CDR3 length: 14 residues.

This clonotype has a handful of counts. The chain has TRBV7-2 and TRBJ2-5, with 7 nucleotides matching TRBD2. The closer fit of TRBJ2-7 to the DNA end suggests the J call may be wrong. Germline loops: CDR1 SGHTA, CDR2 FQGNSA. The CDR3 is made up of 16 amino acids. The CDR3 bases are TGTGCCAGCAGCTTCTTCCCGGCTAGCGGAACCGACGAGCAGTACTTC. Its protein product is CASSFFPASGTDEQYF.

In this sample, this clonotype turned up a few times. The CDR3 spells CASSLIRTPSGDEQFF. The CDR3 region has the DNA TGCGCCAGCAGCTTAATTAGAACGCCTTCGGGTGATGAGCAGTTCTTC. This sequence joins TRBV5-1 and TRBJ2-1; D uncertain. V was shortened by 2 bases and J by 8 bases, with 20 bases between the two germline ends. This CDR3 is built from 16 residues. Germline CDR1 and CDR2: SGHRS and YFSETQ.

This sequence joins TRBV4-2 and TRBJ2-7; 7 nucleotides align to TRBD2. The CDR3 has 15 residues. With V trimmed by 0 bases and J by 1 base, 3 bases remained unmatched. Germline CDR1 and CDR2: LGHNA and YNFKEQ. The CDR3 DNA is TGTGCCAGCAGCCAAGACGACGGGGGGTCCTACGAGCAGTACTTC. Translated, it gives CASSQDDGGSYEQYF.

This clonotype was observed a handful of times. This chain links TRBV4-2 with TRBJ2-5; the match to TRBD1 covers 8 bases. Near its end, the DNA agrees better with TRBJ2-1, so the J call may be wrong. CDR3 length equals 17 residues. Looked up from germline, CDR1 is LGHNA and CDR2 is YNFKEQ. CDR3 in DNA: TGTGCCAGCAGCCAAGTAGCTTTTTGGGGACAGGACGATGAGCAGTTCTTC. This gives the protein CASSQVAFWGQDDEQFF.

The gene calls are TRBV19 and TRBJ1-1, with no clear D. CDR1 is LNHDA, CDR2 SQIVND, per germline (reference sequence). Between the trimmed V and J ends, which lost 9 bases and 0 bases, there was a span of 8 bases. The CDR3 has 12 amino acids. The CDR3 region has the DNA TGTGCCAGCACAGACATGAACACTGAAGCTTTCTTT. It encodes CASTDMNTEAFF.

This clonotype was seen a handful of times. The CDR3 is CASSENFRNEQFF. The CDR3 nucleotides are TGTGCCAGCAGTGAGAACTTTAGGAATGAGCAGTTCTTC. The genes are TRBV25-1 and TRBJ2-7; D remains unclear. Gene TRBJ2-1 matches the end of the DNA better, so the J call may be wrong. The germline V gene has CDR1 MGHDK and CDR2 SYGVNS. The CDR3 totals 13 residues.

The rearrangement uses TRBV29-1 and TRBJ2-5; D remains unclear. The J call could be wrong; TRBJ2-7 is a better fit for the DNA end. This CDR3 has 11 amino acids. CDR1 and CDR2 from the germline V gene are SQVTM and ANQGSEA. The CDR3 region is CSVEQAYEQYF. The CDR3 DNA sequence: TGCAGCGTTGAGCAGGCCTACGAGCAGTACTTC.

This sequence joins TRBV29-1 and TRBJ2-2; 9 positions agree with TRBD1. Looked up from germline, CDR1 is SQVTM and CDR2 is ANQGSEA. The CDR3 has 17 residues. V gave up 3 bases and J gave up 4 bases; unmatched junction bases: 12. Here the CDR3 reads CSVDNGDRGIFTGELFF. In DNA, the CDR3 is TGCAGCGTTGACAACGGCGACAGGGGGATTTTCACCGGGGAGCTGTTTTTT.

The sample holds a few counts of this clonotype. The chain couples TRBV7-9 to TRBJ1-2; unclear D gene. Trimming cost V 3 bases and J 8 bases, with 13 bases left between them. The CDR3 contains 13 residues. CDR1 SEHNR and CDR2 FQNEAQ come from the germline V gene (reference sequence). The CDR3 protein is CASSFNTREGYTF. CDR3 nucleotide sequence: TGTGCCAGCAGCTTCAATACAAGGGAAGGCTACACCTTC.

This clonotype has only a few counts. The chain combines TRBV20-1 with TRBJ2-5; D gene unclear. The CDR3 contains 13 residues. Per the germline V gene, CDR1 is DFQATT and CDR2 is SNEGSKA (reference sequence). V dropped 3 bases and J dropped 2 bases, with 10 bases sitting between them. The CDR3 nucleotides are TGCAGTGCTAGGTGGAATGGGCAAGAGACCCAGTACTTC. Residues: CSARWNGQETQYF.

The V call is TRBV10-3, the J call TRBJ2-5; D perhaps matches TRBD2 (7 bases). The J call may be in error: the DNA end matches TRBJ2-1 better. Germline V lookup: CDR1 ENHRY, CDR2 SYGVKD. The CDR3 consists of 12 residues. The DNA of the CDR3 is TGTGCCATCAGTGAGGAGGGGGGGAGCCAGTTCTTC. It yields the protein CAISEEGGSQFF.

This CDR3 is CASSFLFTEAFF. DNA of the CDR3: TGTGCCAGCAGTTTCCTGTTCACTGAAGCTTTCTTT. The V call is TRBV6-6, the J call TRBJ1-1; D unresolved. The V gene lost 4 bases and the J gene lost 4 bases, with 7 bases spanning the gap. Germline CDR1 is MNHNY and CDR2 is SVGAGI (reference sequence). The CDR3 length is 12 residues.

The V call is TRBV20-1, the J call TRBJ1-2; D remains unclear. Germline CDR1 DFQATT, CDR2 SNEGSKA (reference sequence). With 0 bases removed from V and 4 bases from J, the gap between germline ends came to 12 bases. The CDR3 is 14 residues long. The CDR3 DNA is TGCAGTGCTAGAGATCCGGCCGGTATCTATGGCTACACCTTC. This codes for CSARDPAGIYGYTF.

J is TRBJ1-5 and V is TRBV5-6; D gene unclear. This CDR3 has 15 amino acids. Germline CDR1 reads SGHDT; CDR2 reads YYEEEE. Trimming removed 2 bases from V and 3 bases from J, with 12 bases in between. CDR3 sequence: CASSFYSGNNQPQHF. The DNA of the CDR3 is TGTGCCAGCAGCTTCTATAGTGGGAACAATCAGCCCCAGCATTTT.

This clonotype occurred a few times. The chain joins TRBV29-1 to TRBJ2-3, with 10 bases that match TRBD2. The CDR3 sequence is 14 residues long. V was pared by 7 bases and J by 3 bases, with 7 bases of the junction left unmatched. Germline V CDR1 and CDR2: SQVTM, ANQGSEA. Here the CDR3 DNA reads TGCAGCGCCCTCCTAGCGGGAGCTACAGATACGCAGTATTTT. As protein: CSALLAGATDTQYF.

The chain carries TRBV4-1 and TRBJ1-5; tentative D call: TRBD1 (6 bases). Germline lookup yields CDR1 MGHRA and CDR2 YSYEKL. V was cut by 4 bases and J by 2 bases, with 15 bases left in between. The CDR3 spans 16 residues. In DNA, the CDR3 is TGCGCCAGCAGCCTCCCCGGGACAATGGGCAATCAGCCCCAGCATTTT. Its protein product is CASSLPGTMGNQPQHF.

CDR3 DNA: TGTGCCAGCAGCTCCCCCCATAGCGGGAGGGAGTACGAGCAGTACTTC. Its protein is CASSSPHSGREYEQYF. The rearrangement uses TRBV7-9 and TRBJ2-5, with TRBD2 matching 11 bases. The last part of the DNA fits TRBJ2-7 better; the J call may be wrong. This CDR3 region has 16 residues. Germline CDR1 and CDR2: SEHNR and FQNEAQ (reference sequence).

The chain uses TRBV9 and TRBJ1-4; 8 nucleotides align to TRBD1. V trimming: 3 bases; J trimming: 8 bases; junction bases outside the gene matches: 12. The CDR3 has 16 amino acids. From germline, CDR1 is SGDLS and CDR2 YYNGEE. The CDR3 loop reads CASSDGTGASSEKLFF. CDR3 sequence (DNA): TGTGCCAGCAGCGACGGGACAGGAGCCAGCAGCGAAAAACTGTTTTTT.

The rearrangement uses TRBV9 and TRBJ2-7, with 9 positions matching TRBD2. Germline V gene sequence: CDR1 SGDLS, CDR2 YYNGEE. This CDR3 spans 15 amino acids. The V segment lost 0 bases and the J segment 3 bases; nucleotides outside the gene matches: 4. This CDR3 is CASSVGLAADYEQYF. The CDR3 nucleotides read TGTGCCAGCAGCGTAGGACTAGCGGCCGACTACGAGCAGTACTTC.

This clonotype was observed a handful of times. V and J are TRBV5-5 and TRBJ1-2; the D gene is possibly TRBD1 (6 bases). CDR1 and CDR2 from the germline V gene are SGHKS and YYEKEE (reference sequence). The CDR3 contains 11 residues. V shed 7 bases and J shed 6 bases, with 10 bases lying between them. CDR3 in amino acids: CASGKGDGYTF. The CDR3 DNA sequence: TGTGCCAGCGGGAAGGGGGATGGCTACACCTTC.

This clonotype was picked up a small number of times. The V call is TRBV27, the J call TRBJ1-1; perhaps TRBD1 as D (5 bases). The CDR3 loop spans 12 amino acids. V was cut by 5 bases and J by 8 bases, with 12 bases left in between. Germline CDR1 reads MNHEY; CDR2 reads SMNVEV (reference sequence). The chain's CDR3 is CASSIRGGEAFF. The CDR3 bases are TGTGCCAGCAGTATCCGGGGCGGCGAAGCTTTCTTT.

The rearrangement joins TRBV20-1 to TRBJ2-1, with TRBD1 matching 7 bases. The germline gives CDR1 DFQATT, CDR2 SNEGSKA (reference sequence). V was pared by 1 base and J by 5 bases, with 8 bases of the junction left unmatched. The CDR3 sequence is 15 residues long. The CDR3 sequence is CSARVGGRSHNEQFF. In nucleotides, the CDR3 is TGCAGTGCTAGAGTAGGGGGCAGGAGTCACAATGAGCAGTTCTTC.

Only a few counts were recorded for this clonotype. Here the CDR3 reads CASSVTGVGYNEQFF. CDR3 nucleotide sequence: TGCGCCAGCAGTGTGACGGGAGTTGGGTACAATGAGCAGTTCTTC. The gene calls are TRBV10-2 and TRBJ2-1, with D possibly being TRBD2 (6 bases). Germline CDR1 and CDR2: WSHSY and SAAADI. This CDR3 comprises 15 residues. V was shortened by 4 bases and J by 4 bases, with 14 bases between the two germline ends.

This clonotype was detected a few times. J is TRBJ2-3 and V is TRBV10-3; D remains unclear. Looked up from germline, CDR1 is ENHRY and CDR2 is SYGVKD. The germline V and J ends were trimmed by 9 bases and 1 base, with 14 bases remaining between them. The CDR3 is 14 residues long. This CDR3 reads CAISDSDGTDTQYF. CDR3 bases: TGTGCCATTTCCGACTCGGACGGCACAGATACGCAGTATTTT.

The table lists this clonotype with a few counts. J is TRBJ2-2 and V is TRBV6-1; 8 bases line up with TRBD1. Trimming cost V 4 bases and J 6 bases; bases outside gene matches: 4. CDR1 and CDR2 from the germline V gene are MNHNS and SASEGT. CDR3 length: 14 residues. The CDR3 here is CASSGQGASGELFF. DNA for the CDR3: TGTGCCAGCAGTGGGCAGGGGGCGTCCGGGGAGCTGTTTTTT.

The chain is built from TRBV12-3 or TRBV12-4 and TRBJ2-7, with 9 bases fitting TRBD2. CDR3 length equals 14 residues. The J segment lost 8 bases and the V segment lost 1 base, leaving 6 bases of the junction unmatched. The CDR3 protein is CASSLGLAGSQQYF. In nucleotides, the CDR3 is TGTGCCAGCAGTTTAGGGCTAGCGGGATCGCAGCAGTACTTC.